This TCR beta chain was identified during a study of T cells in Graves' hyperthyroidism and ophthalmopathy. With a duration under 2 months, the hyperthyroidism was newly diagnosed in patients aged 18 to 65. Blood dates from first hyperthyroidism diagnosis, before any ophthalmopathy symptoms. This clonotype showed up just once. No antigen is known for it. In germline, CDR1 is DFQATT, CDR2 SNEGSKA (reference sequence). The CDR3 is made up of 14 amino acids. V was clipped by 4 bases and J by 6 bases, with 19 bases between them. Amplification yielded TCR beta CDR3 regions, with RNA transcripts as the source. The primer set for the first-round RT-PCR of the TCR CDR3 was HTBI. TCRdb analysed the multiplex PCR reads with MiXCR anew, one entry per CDR3 protein. Of hundreds of thousands of distinct CDR3 sequences in the sample, about 15% were seen once. The study's findings and limits: Ophthalmopathy, as predicted by the model, came a median about six months after the prediction. Most thyroid clonotypes expanded above 0.001 were also detected in blood.

The sequencing sample was made of blood. The rearrangement uses TRBV20-1 and TRBJ2-7; the D is unclear. The TCR comes from a woman aged 30 to 39 with Graves' hyperthyroidism that later progressed to Graves' ophthalmopathy. CDR3 in DNA: TGCAGTGCTACTGACTCCCTCGGGCCCCTCGAGCAGTACTTC. Protein product: CSATDSLGPLEQYF.